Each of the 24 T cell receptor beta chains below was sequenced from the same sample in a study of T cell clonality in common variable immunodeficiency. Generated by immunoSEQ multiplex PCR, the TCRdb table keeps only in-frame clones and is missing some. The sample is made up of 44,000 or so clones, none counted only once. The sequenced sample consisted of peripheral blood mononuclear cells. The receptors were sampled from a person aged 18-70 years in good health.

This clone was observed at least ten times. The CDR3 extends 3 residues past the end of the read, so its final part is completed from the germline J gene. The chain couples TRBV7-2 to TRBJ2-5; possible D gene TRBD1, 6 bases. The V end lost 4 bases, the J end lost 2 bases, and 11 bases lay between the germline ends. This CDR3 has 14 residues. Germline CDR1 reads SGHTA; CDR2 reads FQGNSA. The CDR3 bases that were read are TGTGCCAGCAGCTCCAACAGGGAACAAGAGACC. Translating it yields CASSSNREQET. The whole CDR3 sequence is CASSSNREQETQYF.

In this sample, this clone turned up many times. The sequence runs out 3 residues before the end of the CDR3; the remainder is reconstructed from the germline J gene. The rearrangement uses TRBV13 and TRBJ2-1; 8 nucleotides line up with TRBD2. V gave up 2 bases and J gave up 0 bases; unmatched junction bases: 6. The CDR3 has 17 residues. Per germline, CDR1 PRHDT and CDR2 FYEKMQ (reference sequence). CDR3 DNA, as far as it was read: TGTGCCAGCAGCTTACCCGGGGGGGAAACCTCCTACAATGAG. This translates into CASSLPGGETSYNE. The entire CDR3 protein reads CASSLPGGETSYNEQFF.

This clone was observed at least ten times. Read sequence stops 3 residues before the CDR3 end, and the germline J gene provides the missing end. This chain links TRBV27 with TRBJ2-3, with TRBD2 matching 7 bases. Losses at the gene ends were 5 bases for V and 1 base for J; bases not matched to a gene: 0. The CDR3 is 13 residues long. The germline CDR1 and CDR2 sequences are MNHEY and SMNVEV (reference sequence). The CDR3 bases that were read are TGTGCCAGCAGTCTAGCGGGCACAGATACG. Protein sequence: CASSLAGTDT. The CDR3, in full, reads CASSLAGTDTQYF.

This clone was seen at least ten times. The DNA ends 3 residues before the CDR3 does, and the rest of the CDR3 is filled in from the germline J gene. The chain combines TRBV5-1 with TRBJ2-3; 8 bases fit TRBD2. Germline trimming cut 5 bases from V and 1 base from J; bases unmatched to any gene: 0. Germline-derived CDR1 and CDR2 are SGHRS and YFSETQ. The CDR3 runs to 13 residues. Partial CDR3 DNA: TGCGCCAGCAGGACTAGCGGCACAGATACG. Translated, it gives CASRTSGTDT. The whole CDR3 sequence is CASRTSGTDTQYF.

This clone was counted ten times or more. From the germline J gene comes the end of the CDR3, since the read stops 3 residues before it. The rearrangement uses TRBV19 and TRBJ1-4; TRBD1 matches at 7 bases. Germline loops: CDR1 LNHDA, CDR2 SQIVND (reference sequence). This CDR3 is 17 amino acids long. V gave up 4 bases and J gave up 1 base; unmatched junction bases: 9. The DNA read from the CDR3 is TGTGCCAGTAGTAGACAGGGCGTCGGTGGAACTAATGAAAAA. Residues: CASSRQGVGGTNEK. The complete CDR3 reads CASSRQGVGGTNEKLFF.

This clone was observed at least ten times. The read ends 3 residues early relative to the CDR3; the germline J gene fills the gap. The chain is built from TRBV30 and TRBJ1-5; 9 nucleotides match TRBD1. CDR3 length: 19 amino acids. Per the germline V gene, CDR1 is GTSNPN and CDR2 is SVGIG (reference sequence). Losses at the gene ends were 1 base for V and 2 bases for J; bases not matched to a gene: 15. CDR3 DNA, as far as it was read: TGTGCCTGGAGTGAACCACCGGGACAGGGCTTTTTTGGCAATCAGCCC. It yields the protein CAWSEPPGQGFFGNQP. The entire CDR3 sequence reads CAWSEPPGQGFFGNQPQHF.

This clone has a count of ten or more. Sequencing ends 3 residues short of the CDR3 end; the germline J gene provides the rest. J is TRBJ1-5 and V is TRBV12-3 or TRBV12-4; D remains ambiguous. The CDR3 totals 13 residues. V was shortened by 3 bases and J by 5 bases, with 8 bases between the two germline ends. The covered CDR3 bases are TGTGCCAGCAGTTTTACAAACGATCAGCCC. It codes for CASSFTNDQP. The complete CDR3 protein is CASSFTNDQPQHF.

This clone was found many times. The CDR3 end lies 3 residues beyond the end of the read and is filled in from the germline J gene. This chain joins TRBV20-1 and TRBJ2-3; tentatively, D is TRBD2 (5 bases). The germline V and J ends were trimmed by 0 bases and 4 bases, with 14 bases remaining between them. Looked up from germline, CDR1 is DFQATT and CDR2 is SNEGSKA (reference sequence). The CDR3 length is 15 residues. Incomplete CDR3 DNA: TGCAGTGCTAGAGATCTGCGCGGGCCTCCAGATACG. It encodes CSARDLRGPPDT. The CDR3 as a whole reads CSARDLRGPPDTQYF.

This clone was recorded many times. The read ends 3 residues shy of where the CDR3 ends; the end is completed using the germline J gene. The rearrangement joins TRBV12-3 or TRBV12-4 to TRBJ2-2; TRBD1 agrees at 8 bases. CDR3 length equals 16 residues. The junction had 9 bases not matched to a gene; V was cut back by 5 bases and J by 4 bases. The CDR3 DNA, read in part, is TGTGCCAGCAGTAAAATCCCGACAGGGGTCACCGGGGAG. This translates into CASSKIPTGVTGE. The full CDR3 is CASSKIPTGVTGELFF.

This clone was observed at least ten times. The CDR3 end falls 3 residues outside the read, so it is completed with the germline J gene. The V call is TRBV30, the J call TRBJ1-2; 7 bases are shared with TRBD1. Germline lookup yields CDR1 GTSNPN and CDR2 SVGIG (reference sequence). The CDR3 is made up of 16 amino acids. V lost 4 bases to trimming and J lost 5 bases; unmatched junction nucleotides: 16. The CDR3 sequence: CAWTTPGIGGGYGYTF. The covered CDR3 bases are TGTGCCTGGACCACCCCGGGGATAGGGGGCGGGTATGGC. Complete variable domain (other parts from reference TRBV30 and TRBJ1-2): SQTIHQWPATLVQPVGSPLSLECTVEGTSNPNLYWYRQAAGRGLQLLFYSVGIGQISSEVPQNLSASRPQDRQFILSSKKLLLSDSGFYLCAWTTPGIGGGYGYTFGSGTRLTVV.

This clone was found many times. Partial CDR3 DNA: TGTGCCAGTAGTATAGATCTAGACAGGGGCAAGGACCTCTATGGC. The encoded protein is CASSIDLDRGKDLYG. The entire CDR3 protein reads CASSIDLDRGKDLYGYTF. V usage is TRBV19 and J usage is TRBJ1-2, with 8 bases lining up with TRBD1. The read halts 3 residues ahead of the CDR3 end, with the missing end drawn from the germline J gene. This CDR3 region has 18 residues. Germline assignment: CDR1 LNHDA and CDR2 SQIVND (reference sequence). J gave up 4 bases and V 0 bases, and 13 bases lay outside the gene matches.

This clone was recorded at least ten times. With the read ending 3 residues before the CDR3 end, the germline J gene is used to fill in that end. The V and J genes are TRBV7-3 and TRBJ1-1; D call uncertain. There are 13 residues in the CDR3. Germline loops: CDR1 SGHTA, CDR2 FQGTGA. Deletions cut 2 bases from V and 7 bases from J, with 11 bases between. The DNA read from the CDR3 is TGTGCCAGCAGCTTAGACCCAACGGGTGAA. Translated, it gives CASSLDPTGE. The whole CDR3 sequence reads CASSLDPTGEAFF. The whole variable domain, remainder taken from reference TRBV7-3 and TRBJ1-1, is GAGVSQTPSNKVTEKGKYVELRCDPISGHTALYWYRQSLGQGPEFLIYFQGTGAADDSGLPNDRFFAVRPEGSVSTLKIQRTERGDSAVYLCASSLDPTGEAFFGQGTRLTVV.

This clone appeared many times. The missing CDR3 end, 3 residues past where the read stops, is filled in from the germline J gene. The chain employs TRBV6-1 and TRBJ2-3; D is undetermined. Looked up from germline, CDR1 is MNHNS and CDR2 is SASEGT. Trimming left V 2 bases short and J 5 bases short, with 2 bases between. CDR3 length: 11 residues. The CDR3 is CASSERDTQYF. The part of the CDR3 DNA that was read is TGTGCCAGCAGTGAACGAGATACG.

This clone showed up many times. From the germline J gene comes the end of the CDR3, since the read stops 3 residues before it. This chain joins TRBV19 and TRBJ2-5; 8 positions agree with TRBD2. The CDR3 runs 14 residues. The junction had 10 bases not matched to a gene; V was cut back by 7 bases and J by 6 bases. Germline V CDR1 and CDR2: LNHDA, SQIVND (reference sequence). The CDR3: CASTKGGLDKTQYF. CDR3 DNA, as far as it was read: TGTGCCAGTACCAAAGGGGGACTAGATAAGACC.

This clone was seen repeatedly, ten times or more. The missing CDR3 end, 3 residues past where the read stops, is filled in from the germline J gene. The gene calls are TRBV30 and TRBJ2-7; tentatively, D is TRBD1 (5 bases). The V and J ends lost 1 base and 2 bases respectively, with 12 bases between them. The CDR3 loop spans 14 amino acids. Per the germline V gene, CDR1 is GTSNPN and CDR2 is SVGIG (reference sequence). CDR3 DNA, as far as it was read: TGTGCCTGGAGTGCCCAGGGATCCGCCTACGAG. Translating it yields CAWSAQGSAYE. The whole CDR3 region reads CAWSAQGSAYEQYF.

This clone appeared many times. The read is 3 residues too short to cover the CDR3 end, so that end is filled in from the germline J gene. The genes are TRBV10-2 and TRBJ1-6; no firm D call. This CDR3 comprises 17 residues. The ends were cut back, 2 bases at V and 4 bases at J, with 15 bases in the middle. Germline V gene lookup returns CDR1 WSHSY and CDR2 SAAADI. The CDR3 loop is CASSEMVSLTYNSPLHF. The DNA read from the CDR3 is TGCGCCAGCAGTGAGATGGTCTCGCTCACTTATAATTCACCC.

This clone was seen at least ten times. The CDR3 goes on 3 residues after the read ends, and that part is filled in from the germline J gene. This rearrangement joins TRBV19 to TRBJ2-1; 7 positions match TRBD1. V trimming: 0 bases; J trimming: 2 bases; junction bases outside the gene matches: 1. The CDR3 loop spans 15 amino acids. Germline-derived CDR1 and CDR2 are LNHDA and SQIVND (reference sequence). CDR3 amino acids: CASSIDTGAYNEQFF. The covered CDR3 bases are TGTGCCAGTAGTATAGATACAGGGGCCTACAATGAG.

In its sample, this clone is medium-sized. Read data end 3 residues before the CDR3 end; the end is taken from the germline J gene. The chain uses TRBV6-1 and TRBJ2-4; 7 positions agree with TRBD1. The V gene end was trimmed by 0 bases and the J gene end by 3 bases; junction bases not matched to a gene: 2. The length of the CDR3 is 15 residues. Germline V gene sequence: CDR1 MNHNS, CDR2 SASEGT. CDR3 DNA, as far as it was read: TGTGCCAGCAGTGAAGCGGCAGGGGGCAAAAACATT. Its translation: CASSEAAGGKNI. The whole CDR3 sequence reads CASSEAAGGKNIQYF.

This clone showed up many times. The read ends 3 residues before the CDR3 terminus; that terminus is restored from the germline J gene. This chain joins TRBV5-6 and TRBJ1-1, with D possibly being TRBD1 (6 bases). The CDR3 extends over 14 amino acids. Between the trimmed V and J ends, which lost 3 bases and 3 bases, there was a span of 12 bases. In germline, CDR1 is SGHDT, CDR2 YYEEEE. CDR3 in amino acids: CASSSGTSDTEAFF. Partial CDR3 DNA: TGTGCCAGCAGCTCTGGGACATCGGACACTGAA.

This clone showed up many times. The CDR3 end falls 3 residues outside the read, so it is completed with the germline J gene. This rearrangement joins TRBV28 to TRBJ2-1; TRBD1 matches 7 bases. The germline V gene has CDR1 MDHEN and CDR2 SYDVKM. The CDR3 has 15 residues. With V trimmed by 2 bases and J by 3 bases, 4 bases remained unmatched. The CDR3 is CASSLGDRFYNEQFF. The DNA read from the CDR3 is TGTGCCAGCAGTTTAGGGGACAGATTCTACAATGAG.

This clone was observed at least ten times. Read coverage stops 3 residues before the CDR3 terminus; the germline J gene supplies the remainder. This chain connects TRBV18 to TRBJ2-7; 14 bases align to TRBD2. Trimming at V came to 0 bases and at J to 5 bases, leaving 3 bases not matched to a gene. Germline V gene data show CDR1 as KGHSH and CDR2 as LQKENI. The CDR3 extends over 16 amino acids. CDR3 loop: CASSPPTSGRGNEQYF. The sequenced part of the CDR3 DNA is TGTGCCAGCTCACCACCGACTAGCGGGAGGGGAAACGAG. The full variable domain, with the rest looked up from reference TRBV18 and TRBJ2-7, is NAGVMQNPRHLVRRRGQEARLRCSPMKGHSHVYWYRQLPEEGLKFMVYLQKENIIDESGMPKERFSAEFPKEGPSILRIQQVVRGDSAAYFCASSPPTSGRGNEQYFGPGTRLTVT.

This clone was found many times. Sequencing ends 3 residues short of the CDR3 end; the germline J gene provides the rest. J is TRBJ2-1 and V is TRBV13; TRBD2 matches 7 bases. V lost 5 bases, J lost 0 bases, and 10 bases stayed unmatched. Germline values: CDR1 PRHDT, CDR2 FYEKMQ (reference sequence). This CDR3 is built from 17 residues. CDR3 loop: CASSPRLAVNSYNEQFF. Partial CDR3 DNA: TGTGCCAGCAGCCCACGGCTAGCGGTAAACTCCTACAATGAG.

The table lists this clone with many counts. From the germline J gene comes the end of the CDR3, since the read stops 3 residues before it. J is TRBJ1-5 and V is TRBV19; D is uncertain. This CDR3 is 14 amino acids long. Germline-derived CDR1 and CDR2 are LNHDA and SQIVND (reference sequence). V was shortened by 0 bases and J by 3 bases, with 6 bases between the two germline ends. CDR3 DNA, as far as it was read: TGTGCCAGTAGTATAGACAGATACAATCAGCCC. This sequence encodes CASSIDRYNQP. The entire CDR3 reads CASSIDRYNQPQHF.

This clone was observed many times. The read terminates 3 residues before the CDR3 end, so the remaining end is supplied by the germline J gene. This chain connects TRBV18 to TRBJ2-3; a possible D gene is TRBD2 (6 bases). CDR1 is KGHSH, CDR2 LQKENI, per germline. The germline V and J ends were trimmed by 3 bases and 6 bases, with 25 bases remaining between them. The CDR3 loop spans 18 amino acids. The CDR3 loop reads CASSPGIGGSGLLDTQYF. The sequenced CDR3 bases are TGTGCCAGCTCACCCGGCATAGGAGGGTCCGGTTTATTGGATACG.